The clone carrying this TCR beta chain was detected only once. This specimen comes from a study of blood T cell repertoires in COVID-19. Study overall: The United States, Italy and Spain supplied acute and convalescent COVID-19 samples. In each case, the material was cDNA or gDNA derived from T cells, B-cell-depleted T cells, or PBMCs.

Per the original methods: Using reference gene primer amplification, nucleated cell counts were estimated. Profiling relied on immunoSEQ multiplex PCR, and the TCRdb table lists in-frame clones only, not all of them. The DNA was the basis for D and trimming; V, J and clone size are from that table. The table records under 25,000 clones, roughly 76% of them present only once. V was pared by 1 base and J by 0 bases, with 10 bases between. Germline CDR1 reads LGHDT; CDR2 reads YNNKEL (reference sequence). This CDR3 is 16 amino acids long. The V gene is TRBV3-1 (or the pseudogene TRBV3-2), the J gene TRBJ1-5; D remains ambiguous. The TCR comes from a woman aged 80 or older with acute or convalescent COVID-19. The sequencing input was peripheral blood. CDR3 sequence: CASSQGAGNSNQPQHF. Here the CDR3 DNA reads TGTGCCAGCAGCCAAGGGGCAGGCAATAGCAATCAGCCCCAGCATTTT.